This T cell receptor beta chain was obtained from a study of shared clonotypes between healthy human individuals. Terminally differentiated effector memory CD45RA+ cells were left out of the naive CD8 fraction, which was CD45RO-negative and positively selected for CCR7. Trimming removed 8 bases at V and 7 bases at J, with 17 bases between. Germline-derived CDR1 and CDR2 are MNHNS and SASEGT. This CDR3 has 13 residues. Repertoires were generated with immunoSEQ multiplex PCR, while TCRdb's copy carries only in-frame clones and drops some. Of approximately 1.9 million clones listed, roughly 93% are singletons.

Sample: naive CD8+ T cells from PBMCs. The chain combines TRBV6-1 with TRBJ2-5, with D hard to call. The receptor comes from a man younger than 30 in good health. Some clones in this sample may be carry-over from other donors' samples. This chain's CDR3 is CASQNPRVLTQYF. CDR3 DNA: TGTGCCAGCCAAAACCCTCGGGTCTTGACCCAGTACTTC.